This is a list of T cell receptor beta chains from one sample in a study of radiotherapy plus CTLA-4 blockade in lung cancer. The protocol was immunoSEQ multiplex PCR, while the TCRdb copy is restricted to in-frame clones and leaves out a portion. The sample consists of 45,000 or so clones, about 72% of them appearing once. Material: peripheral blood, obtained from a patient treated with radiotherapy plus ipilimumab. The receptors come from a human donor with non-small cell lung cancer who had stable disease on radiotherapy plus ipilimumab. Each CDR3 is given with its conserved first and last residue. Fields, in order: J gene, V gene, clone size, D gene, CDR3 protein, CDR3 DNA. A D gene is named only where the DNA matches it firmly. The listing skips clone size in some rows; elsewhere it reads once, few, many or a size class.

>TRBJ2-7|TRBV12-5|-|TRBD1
CASGLADRGPHEQYF
TGTGCTAGTGGTTTGGCTGACAGGGGGCCCCACGAGCAGTACTTC
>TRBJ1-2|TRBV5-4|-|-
CASSLEVGGYGYTF
TGTGCCAGCAGCTTGGAGGTAGGAGGATATGGCTACACCTTC
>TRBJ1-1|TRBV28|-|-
CASSFFGELNTEAFF
TGTGCCAGCAGTTTTTTCGGGGAATTAAACACTGAAGCTTTCTTT
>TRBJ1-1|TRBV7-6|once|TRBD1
CASSLEGALLNTEAFF
TGTGCCAGCAGCTTGGAGGGGGCACTTTTGAACACTGAAGCTTTCTTT
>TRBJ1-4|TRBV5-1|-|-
CASSVGGGGKLFF
TGCGCCAGCAGTGTGGGGGGCGGAGGAAAACTGTTTTTT
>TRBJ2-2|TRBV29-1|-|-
CSVFEGSASGELFF
TGCAGCGTTTTTGAGGGGTCGGCGTCCGGGGAGCTGTTTTTT
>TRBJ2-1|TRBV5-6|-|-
CASSVEVTSYNEQFF
TGTGCCAGCAGCGTAGAAGTAACCTCCTACAATGAGCAGTTCTTC
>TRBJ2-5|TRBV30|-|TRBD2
CAWSRDYGETQYF
TGTGCCTGGAGCCGGGACTATGGGGAGACCCAGTACTTC
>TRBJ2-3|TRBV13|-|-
CASSLGGMMGTDTQYF
TGTGCCAGCAGCTTAGGCGGGATGATGGGAACAGATACGCAGTATTTT
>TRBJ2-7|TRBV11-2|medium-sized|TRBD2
CASSLAASGGYEQYF
TGTGCCAGCAGCTTAGCCGCTAGCGGAGGGTACGAGCAGTACTTC
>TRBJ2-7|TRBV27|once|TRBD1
CASSVDRGAYEQYF
TGTGCCAGCAGTGTAGACAGGGGGGCGTACGAGCAGTACTTC
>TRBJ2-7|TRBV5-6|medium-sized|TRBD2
CASSLGPRSGSSYEQYF
TGTGCCAGCAGCTTGGGACCGCGGAGCGGGAGCTCCTACGAGCAGTACTTC
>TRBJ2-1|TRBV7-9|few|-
CASSLAEQFF
TGTGCCAGCAGCTTGGCGGAGCAGTTCTTC
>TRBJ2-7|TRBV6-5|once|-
CASSYQGEYYEQYF
TGTGCCAGCAGTTACCAGGGTGAATACTACGAGCAGTACTTC
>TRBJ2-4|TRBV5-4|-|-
CASSQDGTNIQYF
TGTGCCAGCAGCCAAGACGGAACAAACATTCAGTACTTC
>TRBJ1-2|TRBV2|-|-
CASSESWAAMNYGYTF
TGTGCCAGCAGTGAATCTTGGGCCGCCATGAACTATGGCTACACCTTC
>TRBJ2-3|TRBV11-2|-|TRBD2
CASSLDVILRGDTDTQYF
TGTGCCAGCAGCTTAGATGTCATTTTACGGGGGGACACAGATACGCAGTATTTT
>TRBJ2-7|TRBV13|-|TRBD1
CASAGTESSYEQYF
TGTGCCAGCGCCGGGACAGAAAGCTCCTACGAGCAGTACTTC
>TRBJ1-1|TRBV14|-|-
CASSPVGTQKAFF
TGTGCCAGCAGCCCTGTGGGGACTCAAAAAGCTTTCTTT
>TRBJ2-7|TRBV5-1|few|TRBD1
CASSLGDSDYEQYF
TGCGCCAGCAGCTTGGGGGACAGTGACTACGAGCAGTACTTC
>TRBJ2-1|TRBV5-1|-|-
CASSASGTAYNEQFF
TGCGCCAGCAGCGCGAGCGGGACAGCTTACAATGAGCAGTTCTTC
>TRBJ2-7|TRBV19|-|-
CASSESDASSYEQYF
TGTGCCAGTAGCGAATCCGACGCAAGCTCCTACGAGCAGTACTTC
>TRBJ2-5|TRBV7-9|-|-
CASRPGFGQETQYF
TGTGCCAGCAGGCCTGGGTTCGGGCAAGAGACCCAGTACTTC
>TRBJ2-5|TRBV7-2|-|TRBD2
CASSLERLAGGKTQYF
TGTGCCAGCAGCTTAGAACGGCTAGCGGGGGGAAAGACCCAGTACTTC
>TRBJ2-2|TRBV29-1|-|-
CSATRAGELFF
TGTAGCGCAACACGGGCCGGGGAGCTGTTTTTT
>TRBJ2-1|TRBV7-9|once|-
CASSWDGHNEQFF
TGTGCCAGCAGCTGGGACGGCCACAATGAGCAGTTCTTC
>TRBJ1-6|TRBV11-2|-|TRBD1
CASSSQTGRTSPLHF
TGTGCCAGCAGCTCCCAGACAGGGAGGACTTCACCCCTCCACTTT
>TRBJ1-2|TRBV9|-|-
CASSVGSRGESYTF
TGTGCCAGCAGCGTAGGTTCCCGGGGGGAAAGCTACACCTTC
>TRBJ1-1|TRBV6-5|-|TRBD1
CASSYTRQGMNTEAFF
TGTGCCAGCAGTTACACCCGACAGGGGATGAACACTGAAGCTTTCTTT
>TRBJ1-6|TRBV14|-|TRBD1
CASSRDSSYNSPLHF
TGTGCCAGCAGTCGGGACAGCTCCTATAATTCACCCCTCCACTTT
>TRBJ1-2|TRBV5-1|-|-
CASRGTNYGYTF
TGCGCCAGCAGGGGGACAAACTATGGCTACACCTTC
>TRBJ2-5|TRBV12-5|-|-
CASGLDGTSETQYF
TGTGCTAGTGGTTTGGATGGGACTTCCGAGACCCAGTACTTC
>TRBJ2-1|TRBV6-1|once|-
CASSEPPSYEQFF
TGTGCCAGCAGTGAACCTCCTAGCTATGAGCAGTTCTTC
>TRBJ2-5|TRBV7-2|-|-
CASSLGAGRVQETQYF
TGTGCCAGCAGCTTAGGGGCGGGCAGGGTCCAAGAGACCCAGTACTTC
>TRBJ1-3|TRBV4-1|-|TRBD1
CASSQFPGQGRPRSGNTIYF
TGCGCCAGCAGCCAATTCCCGGGACAGGGGAGGCCGAGATCTGGAAACACCATATATTTT
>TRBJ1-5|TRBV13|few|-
CASSLGTGRQPQHF
TGTGCCAGCAGCTTAGGCACAGGGCGGCAGCCCCAGCATTTT
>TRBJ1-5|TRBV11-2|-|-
CASSLGGGGQPQHF
TGTGCCAGCAGCCTAGGGGGAGGAGGTCAGCCCCAGCATTTT
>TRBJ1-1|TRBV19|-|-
CASSFSGPNTEAFF
TGTGCCAGTAGTTTCTCAGGGCCAAACACTGAAGCTTTCTTT
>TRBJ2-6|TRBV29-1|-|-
CSVESGANVLTF
TGCAGCGTTGAATCTGGGGCCAACGTCCTGACTTTC
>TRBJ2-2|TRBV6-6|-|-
CASSWSGANTGELFF
TGTGCCAGCAGTTGGTCGGGGGCGAACACCGGGGAGCTGTTTTTT